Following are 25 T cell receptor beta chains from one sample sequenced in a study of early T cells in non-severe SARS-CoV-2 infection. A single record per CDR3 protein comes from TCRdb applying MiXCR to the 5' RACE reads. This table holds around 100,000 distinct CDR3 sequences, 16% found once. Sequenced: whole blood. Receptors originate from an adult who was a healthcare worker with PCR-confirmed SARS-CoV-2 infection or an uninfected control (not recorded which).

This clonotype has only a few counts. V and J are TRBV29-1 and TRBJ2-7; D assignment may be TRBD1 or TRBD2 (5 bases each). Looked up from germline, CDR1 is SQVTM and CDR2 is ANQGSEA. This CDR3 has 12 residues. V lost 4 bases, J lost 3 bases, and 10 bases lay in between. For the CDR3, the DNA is TGCAGCGTTGGTGTGGGGGTCTACGAGCAGTACTTC. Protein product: CSVGVGVYEQYF.

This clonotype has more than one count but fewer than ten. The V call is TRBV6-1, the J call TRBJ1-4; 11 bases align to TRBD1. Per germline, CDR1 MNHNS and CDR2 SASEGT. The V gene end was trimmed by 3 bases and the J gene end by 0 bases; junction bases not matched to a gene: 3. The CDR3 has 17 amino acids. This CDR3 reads CASSDRDRGATNEKLFF. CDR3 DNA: TGTGCCAGCAGTGACCGGGACAGGGGGGCAACTAATGAAAAACTGTTTTTT.

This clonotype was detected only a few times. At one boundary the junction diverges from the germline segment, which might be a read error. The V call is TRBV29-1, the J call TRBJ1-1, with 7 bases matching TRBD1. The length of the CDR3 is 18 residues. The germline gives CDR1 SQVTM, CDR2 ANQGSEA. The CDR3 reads CSVKGISGTELRNTEVFF. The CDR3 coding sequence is TGCAGCGTAAAAGGCATAAGCGGGACAGAGCTCCGGAACACTGAAGTTTTCTTT.

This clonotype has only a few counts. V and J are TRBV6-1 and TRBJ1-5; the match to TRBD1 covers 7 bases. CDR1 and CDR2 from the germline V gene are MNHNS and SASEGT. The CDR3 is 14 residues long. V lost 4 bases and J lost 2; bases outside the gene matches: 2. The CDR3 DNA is TGTGCCAGCAGTGGGCAGGGGGGCAATCAGCCCCAGCATTTT. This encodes CASSGQGGNQPQHF.

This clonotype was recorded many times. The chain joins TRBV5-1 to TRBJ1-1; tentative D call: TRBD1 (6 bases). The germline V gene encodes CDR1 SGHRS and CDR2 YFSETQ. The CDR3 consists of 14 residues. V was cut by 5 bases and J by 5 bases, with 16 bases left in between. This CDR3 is CASSKTQGNTEAFF. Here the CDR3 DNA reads TGCGCCAGCAGTAAAACCCAGGGGAATACTGAAGCTTTCTTT.

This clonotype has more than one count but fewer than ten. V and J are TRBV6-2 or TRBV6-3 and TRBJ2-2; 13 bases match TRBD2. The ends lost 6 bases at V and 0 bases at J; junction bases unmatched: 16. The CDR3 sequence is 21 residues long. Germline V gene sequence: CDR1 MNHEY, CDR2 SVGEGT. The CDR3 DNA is TGTGCCAGCAGAGGGGACCGGACTAGCGGGAGTGAAAGAGCGAACACCGGGGAGCTGTTTTTT. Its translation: CASRGDRTSGSERANTGELFF.

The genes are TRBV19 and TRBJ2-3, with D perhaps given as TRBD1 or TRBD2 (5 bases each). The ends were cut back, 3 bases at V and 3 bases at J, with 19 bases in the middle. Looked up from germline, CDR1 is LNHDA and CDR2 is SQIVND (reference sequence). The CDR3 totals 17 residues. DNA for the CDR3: TGTGCCAGTAGTATTGGGGACCCCTGGGCGTTGACAGATACGCAGTATTTT. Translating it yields CASSIGDPWALTDTQYF.

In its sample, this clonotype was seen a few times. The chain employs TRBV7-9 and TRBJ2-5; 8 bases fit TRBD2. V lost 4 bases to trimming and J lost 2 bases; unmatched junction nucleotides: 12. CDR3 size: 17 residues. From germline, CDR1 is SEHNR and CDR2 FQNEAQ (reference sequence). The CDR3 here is CASSSSFERGPQETQYF. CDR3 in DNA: TGTGCCAGCAGCTCCTCTTTCGAGCGGGGGCCTCAAGAGACCCAGTACTTC.

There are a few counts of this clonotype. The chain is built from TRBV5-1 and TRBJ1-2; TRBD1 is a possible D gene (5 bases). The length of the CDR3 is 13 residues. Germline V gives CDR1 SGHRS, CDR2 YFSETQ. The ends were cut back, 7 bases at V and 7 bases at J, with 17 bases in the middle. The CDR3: CASYDVGLGGYTF. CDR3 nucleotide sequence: TGCGCCAGCTACGACGTGGGGCTTGGTGGCTACACCTTC.

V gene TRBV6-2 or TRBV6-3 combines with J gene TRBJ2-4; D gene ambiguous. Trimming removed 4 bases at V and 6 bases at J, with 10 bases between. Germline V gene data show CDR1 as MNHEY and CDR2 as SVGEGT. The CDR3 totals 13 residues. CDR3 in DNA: TGTGCCAGCAGTTCCACAGAAGGAAACATTCAGTACTTC. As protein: CASSSTEGNIQYF.

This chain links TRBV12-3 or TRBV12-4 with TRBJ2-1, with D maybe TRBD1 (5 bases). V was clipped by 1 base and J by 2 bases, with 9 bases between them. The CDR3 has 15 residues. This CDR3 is CASSLDRLTYNEQFF. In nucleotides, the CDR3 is TGTGCCAGCAGTTTAGACAGGCTGACCTACAATGAGCAGTTCTTC.

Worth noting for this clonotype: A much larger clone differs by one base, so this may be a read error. The CDR3 is CASGAPRDSAFYGYTF. As DNA, the CDR3 is TGTGCTAGTGGTGCTCCCCGAGACTCCGCTTTCTATGGCTACACCTTC. V and J are TRBV12-5 and TRBJ1-2; D uncertain. The V end was cut by 5 bases, the J end by 4 bases, with 20 bases between. The CDR3 runs 16 residues. Looked up from germline, CDR1 is LGHNT and CDR2 is FRNRAP.

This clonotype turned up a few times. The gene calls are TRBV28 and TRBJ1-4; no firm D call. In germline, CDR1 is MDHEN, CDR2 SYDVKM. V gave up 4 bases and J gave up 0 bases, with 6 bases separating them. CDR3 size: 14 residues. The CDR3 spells CASSSEATNEKLFF. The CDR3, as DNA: TGTGCCAGCAGTTCGGAAGCAACTAATGAAAAACTGTTTTTT.

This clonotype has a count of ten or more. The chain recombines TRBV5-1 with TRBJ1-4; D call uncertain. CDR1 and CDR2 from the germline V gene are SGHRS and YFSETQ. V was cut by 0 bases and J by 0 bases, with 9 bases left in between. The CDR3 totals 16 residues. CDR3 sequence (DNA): TGCGCCAGCAGCTTGGAGGGAGCGTCAACTAATGAAAAACTGTTTTTT. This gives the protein CASSLEGASTNEKLFF.

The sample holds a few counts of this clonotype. The CDR3 loop is CASSLDASGGMGTGELFF. As DNA, the CDR3 is TGTGCCAGCAGCTTAGATGCTAGCGGGGGAATGGGCACCGGGGAGCTGTTTTTT. The chain is built from TRBV7-2 and TRBJ2-2, with 10 bases identical to TRBD2. Unmatched junction bases numbered 9, after V lost 1 base and J lost 4 bases. The CDR3 has 18 residues. Germline-derived CDR1 and CDR2 are SGHTA and FQGNSA.

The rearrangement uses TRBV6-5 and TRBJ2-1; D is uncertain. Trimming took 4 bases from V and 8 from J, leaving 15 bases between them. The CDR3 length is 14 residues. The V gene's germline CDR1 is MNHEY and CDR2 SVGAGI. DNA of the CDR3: TGTGCCAGCAGTTTAACGCGAGTACTCGATGAGCAGTTCTTC. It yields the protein CASSLTRVLDEQFF.

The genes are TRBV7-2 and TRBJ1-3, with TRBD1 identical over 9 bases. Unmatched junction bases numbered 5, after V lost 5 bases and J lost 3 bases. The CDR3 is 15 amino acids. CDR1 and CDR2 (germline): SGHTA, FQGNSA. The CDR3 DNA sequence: TGTGCCAGCAGCCGACGGACAGGGGATGGAAACACCATATATTTT. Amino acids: CASSRRTGDGNTIYF.

The CDR3 region has the DNA TGTGCCAGCAGGCAGGGCGGACAAGAGACCCAGTACTTC. Translation: CASRQGGQETQYF. The chain links TRBV2 to TRBJ2-5; D possibly corresponds to TRBD1 (5 bases). Trimming stripped 6 bases from V and 2 bases from J, with 10 bases between. The CDR3 consists of 13 residues. Looked up from germline, CDR1 is SNHLY and CDR2 is FYNNEI. Full variable domain (missing parts from reference TRBV2 and TRBJ2-5): EPEVTQTPSHQVTQMGQEVILRCVPISNHLYFYWYRQILGQKVEFLVSFYNNEISEKSEIFDDQFSVERPDGSNFTLKIRSTKLEDSAMYFCASRQGGQETQYFGPGTRLLVL.

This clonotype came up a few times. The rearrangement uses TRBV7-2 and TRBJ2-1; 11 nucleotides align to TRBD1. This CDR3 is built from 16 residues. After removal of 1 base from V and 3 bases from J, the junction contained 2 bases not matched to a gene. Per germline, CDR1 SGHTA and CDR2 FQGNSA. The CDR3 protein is CASSLVGTGGYNEQFF. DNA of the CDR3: TGTGCCAGCAGCTTAGTAGGGACAGGGGGCTACAATGAGCAGTTCTTC.

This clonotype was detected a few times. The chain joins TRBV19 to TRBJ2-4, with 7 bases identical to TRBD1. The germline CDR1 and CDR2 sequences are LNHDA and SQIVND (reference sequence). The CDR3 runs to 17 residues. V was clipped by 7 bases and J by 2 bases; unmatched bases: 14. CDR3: CASTPFVAGGTKNIQYF. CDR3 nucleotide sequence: TGTGCCAGTACACCCTTCGTGGCAGGGGGAACCAAAAACATTCAGTACTTC.

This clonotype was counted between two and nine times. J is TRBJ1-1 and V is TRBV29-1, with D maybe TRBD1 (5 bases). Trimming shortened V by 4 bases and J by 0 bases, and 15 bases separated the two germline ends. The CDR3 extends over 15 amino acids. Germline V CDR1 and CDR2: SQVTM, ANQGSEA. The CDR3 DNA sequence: TGCAGCGTTGTCAAACAGGTTACCTTGAACACTGAAGCTTTCTTT. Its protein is CSVVKQVTLNTEAFF.

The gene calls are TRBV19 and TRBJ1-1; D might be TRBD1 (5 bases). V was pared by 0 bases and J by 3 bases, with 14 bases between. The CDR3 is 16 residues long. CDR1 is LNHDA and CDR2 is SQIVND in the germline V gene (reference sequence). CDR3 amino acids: CASSIDLGEVDTEAFF. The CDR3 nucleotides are TGTGCCAGTAGTATAGATCTAGGGGAAGTGGACACTGAAGCTTTCTTT.

CDR3 amino acids: CASSLNNPTRSGNTIYF. The CDR3 bases are TGTGCCAGCAGCTTAAATAACCCCACTCGGTCTGGAAACACCATATATTTT. This chain joins TRBV7-9 and TRBJ1-3; D not certain. Germline V CDR1 and CDR2: SEHNR, FQNEAQ (reference sequence). CDR3 length: 17 amino acids. The V end was cut by 2 bases, the J end by 1 base, with 15 bases between.

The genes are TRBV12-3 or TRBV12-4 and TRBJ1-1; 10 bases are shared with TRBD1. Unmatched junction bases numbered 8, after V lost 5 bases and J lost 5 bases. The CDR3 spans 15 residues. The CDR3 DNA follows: TGTGCCAGCAGTCCTACCGGGACAGGGGTGACTGAAGCTTTCTTT. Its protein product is CASSPTGTGVTEAFF.

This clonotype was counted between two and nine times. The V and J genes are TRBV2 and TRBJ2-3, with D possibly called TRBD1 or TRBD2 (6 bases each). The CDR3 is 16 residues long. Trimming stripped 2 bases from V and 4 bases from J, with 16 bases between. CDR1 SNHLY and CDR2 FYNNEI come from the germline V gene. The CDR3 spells CASSERGQGWADTQYF. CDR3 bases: TGTGCCAGCAGTGAACGGGGGCAGGGATGGGCAGATACGCAGTATTTT.